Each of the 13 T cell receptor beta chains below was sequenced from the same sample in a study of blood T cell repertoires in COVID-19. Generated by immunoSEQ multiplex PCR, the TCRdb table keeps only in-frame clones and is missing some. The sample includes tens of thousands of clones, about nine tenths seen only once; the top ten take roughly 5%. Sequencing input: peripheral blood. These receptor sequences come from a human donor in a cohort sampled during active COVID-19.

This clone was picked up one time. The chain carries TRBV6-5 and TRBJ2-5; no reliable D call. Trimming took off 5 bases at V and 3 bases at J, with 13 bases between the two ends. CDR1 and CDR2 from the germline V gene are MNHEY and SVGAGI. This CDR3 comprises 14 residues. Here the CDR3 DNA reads TGTGCCAGCAGTCCCCCTAGGCCCAAAGAGACCCAGTACTTC. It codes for CASSPPRPKETQYF.

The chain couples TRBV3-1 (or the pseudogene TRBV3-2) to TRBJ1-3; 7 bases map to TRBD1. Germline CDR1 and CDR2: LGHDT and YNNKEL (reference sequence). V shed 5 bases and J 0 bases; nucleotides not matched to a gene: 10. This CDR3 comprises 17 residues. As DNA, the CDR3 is TGTGCCAGCAGCGCCCCTTCGGGGACAGTCTCTGGAAACACCATATATTTT. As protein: CASSAPSGTVSGNTIYF.

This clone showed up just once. The CDR3 nucleotides are TGTGCCACCGGACAGGGGCTCAACACTGAAGCTTTCTTT. Translated: CATGQGLNTEAFF. The genes are TRBV6-5 and TRBJ1-1; 9 positions match TRBD1. The J segment lost 2 bases and the V segment lost 10 bases, leaving 5 bases of the junction unmatched. CDR1 MNHEY and CDR2 SVGAGI come from the germline V gene. The CDR3 is made up of 13 amino acids.

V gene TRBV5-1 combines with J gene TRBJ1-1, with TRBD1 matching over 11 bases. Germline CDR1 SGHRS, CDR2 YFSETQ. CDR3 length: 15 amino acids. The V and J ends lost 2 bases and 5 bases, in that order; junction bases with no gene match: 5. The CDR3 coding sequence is TGCGCCAGCAGCTTCCGGACAGGGGGCTCGACTGAAGCTTTCTTT. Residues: CASSFRTGGSTEAFF.

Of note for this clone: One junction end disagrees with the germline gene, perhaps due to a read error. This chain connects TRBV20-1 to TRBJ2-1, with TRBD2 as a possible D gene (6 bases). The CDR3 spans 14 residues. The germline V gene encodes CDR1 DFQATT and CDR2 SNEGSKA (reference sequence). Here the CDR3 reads CSASHGTAYSEQFF. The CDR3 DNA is TGCAGTGCTAGTCACGGGACTGCCTACAGTGAGCAGTTCTTC.

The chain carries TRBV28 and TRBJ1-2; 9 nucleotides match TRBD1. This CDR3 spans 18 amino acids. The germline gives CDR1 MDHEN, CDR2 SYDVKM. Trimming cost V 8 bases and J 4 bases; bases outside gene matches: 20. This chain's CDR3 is CASSSPGTGYWGGYGYTF. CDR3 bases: TGTGCCAGCTCATCCCCCGGGACAGGGTATTGGGGCGGCTATGGCTACACCTTC.

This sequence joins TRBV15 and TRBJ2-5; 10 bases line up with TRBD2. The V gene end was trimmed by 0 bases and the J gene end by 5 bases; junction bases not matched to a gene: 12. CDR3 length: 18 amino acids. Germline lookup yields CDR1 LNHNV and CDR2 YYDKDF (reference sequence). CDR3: CATSRDLASGSPGETQYF. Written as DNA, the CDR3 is TGTGCCACCAGCAGAGATCTGGCTAGCGGGAGCCCCGGGGAGACCCAGTACTTC.

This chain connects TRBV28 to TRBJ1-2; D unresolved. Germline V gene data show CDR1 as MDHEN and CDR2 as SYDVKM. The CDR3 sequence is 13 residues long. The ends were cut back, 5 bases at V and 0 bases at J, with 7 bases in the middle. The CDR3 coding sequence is TGTGCCAGCAGTCACAGAACTAACTATGGCTACACCTTC. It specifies CASSHRTNYGYTF.

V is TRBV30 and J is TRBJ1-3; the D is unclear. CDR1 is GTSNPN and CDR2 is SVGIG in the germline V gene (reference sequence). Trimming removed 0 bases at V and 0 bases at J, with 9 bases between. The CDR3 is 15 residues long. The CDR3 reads CAWSVRRDSGNTIYF. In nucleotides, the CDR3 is TGTGCCTGGAGTGTACGACGGGACTCTGGAAACACCATATATTTT.

CDR3 nucleotide sequence: TGTGCCACCAGTGAGGGACAGGGAACGACAGATACGCAGTATTTT. Encoded protein: CATSEGQGTTDTQYF. The V gene is TRBV24-1, the J gene TRBJ2-3; 9 bases fit TRBD1. Looked up from germline, CDR1 is KGHDR and CDR2 is SFDVKD. The CDR3 has 15 amino acids. The junction had 4 bases not matched to a gene; V was cut back by 4 bases and J by 3 bases.

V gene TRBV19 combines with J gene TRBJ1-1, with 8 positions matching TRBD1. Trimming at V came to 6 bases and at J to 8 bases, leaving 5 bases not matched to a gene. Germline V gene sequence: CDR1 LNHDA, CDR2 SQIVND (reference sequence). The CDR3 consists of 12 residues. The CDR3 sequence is CASRDRTGEAFF. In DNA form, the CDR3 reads TGTGCCAGTAGAGATAGGACAGGGGAAGCTTTCTTT. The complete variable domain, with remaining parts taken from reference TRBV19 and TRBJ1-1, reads DGGITQSPKYLFRKEGQNVTLSCEQNLNHDAMYWYRQDPGQGLRLIYYSQIVNDFQKGDIAEGYSVSREKKESFPLTVTSAQKNPTAFYLCASRDRTGEAFFGQGTRLTVV.

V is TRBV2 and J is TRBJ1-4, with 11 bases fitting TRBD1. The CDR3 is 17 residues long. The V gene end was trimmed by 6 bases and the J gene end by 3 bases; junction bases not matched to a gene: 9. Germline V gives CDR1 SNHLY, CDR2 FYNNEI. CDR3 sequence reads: CASRDRDRGRSNEKLFF. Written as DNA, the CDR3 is TGTGCCAGCAGGGACCGGGACAGGGGGAGATCTAATGAAAAACTGTTTTTT.

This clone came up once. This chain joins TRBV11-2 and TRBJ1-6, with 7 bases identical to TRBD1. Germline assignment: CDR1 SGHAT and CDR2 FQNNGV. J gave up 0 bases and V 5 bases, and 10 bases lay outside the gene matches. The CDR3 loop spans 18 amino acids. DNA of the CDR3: TGTGCCAGCAGCGTCAAGGGGGCCCGGGGCTCCTATAATTCACCCCTCCACTTT. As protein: CASSVKGARGSYNSPLHF.